The 15 T cell receptor beta chains below all came from one sample that was sequenced in a study of spatial heterogeneity in lung cancer. TCRdb independently ran MiXCR on the 5' RACE reads; one entry per CDR3 protein. The sample has roughly 40,000 distinct CDR3 sequences, about 6.8% seen once. Time point in this sample: sample taken at primary tumor resection. The sequencing used PBMCs, collected at surgery. The source is a female donor with early-stage non-small cell lung cancer.

CDR3 nucleotides: TGTGCCACCTACCAGACAGGGGGCTGGGTCACTGAAGCTTTCTTT. Encoded protein: CATYQTGGWVTEAFF. The V and J genes are TRBV6-5 and TRBJ1-1, with 10 bases lining up with TRBD1. Germline values: CDR1 MNHEY, CDR2 SVGAGI. CDR3 size: 15 residues. The trim removed 10 bases at V and 4 bases at J, leaving 12 bases unmatched.

The V call is TRBV6-1, the J call TRBJ2-1; no clear D gene. This CDR3 has 12 residues. CDR1 and CDR2 (germline): MNHNS, SASEGT. Trimming stripped 0 bases from V and 12 bases from J, with 9 bases between. The CDR3 loop is CASSEALVRQFF. In DNA, the CDR3 is TGTGCCAGCAGTGAAGCGCTAGTACGGCAGTTCTTC.

This clonotype has ten or more counts. The V call is TRBV12-3 or TRBV12-4, the J call TRBJ1-2; tentatively, D is TRBD1 (5 bases). The ends were cut back, 6 bases at V and 8 bases at J, with 22 bases in the middle. The CDR3 covers 15 residues. CDR3 sequence reads: CASSYGALAGDGYTF. For the CDR3, the DNA is TGTGCCAGCAGCTACGGAGCGTTAGCGGGGGACGGCTACACCTTC.

This clonotype has just a few counts. This rearrangement joins TRBV6-5 to TRBJ2-3; D is perhaps TRBD2 (6 bases). Trimming stripped 5 bases from V and 5 bases from J, with 17 bases between. Germline V gene lookup returns CDR1 MNHEY and CDR2 SVGAGI. The CDR3 contains 15 residues. This CDR3 reads CASSPPRGREDTQYF. The CDR3 DNA sequence: TGTGCCAGCAGTCCGCCTCGGGGGAGAGAAGATACGCAGTATTTT.

This clonotype was counted between two and nine times. The chain uses TRBV11-2 and TRBJ1-2, with no clear D. Trimming pared 5 bases from V and 5 bases from J, leaving 18 bases between. Per the germline V gene, CDR1 is SGHAT and CDR2 is FQNNGV. The CDR3 loop spans 15 amino acids. The DNA of the CDR3 is TGTGCCAGCAGCCCCGCCCGGACCCCATATTATGGCTACACCTTC. Its protein is CASSPARTPYYGYTF.

As to this clonotype: A single base separates this from a much larger clone, so it may be a read error. The chain recombines TRBV5-1 with TRBJ2-3; D is perhaps TRBD1 or TRBD2 (5 bases each). The CDR3 covers 15 residues. Germline V lookup: CDR1 SGHRS, CDR2 YFSETQ. V was shortened by 4 bases and J by 0 bases, with 12 bases between the two germline ends. The CDR3 region is CASSVNGASTDTQYF. The CDR3 DNA follows: TGCGCCAGCAGCGTTAACGGGGCCAGCACAGATACGCAGTATTTT.

V gene TRBV20-1 combines with J gene TRBJ2-7, with 8 positions matching TRBD1. The CDR3 is 15 amino acids. CDR1 is DFQATT, CDR2 SNEGSKA, per germline (reference sequence). The J segment lost 0 bases and the V segment lost 0 bases, leaving 4 bases of the junction unmatched. CDR3 nucleotides: TGCAGTGCTAGAGATCCGACAGGGGCCTCCTACGAGCAGTACTTC. Protein sequence: CSARDPTGASYEQYF.

This chain connects TRBV4-1 to TRBJ1-6, with D possibly being TRBD1 (5 bases). This CDR3 spans 18 amino acids. V was cut by 1 base and J by 5 bases, with 18 bases left in between. Germline V lookup: CDR1 MGHRA, CDR2 YSYEKL. The CDR3 spells CASSQGVRREGNNSPLHF. DNA of the CDR3: TGCGCCAGCAGCCAAGGGGTACGCCGTGAGGGGAATAATTCACCCCTCCACTTT.

This clonotype was seen at least ten times. The chain links TRBV7-2 to TRBJ1-1; TRBD1 matches 7 bases. Germline V CDR1 and CDR2: SGHTA, FQGNSA. This CDR3 comprises 13 residues. Trimming removed 5 bases from V and 4 bases from J; junction bases left unmatched: 4. The chain's CDR3 is CASSRQGSTEAFF. For the CDR3, the DNA is TGTGCCAGCAGCCGACAGGGAAGCACTGAAGCTTTCTTT.

In its sample, this clonotype was seen a few times. This chain links TRBV28 with TRBJ2-3, with 10 bases aligning to TRBD2. Trimming took 5 bases from V and 0 from J; bases not matched to a gene: 8. The CDR3 is made up of 17 amino acids. Germline V gene sequence: CDR1 MDHEN, CDR2 SYDVKM. In DNA, the CDR3 is TGTGCCAGCAGTCCAAGGACTAGCGGTACTAGCACAGATACGCAGTATTTT. This sequence encodes CASSPRTSGTSTDTQYF.

This clonotype was recorded at least ten times. The V call is TRBV20-1, the J call TRBJ2-2; TRBD1 is a possible D gene (5 bases). Germline-derived CDR1 and CDR2 are DFQATT and SNEGSKA (reference sequence). V was shortened by 7 bases and J by 0 bases, with 18 bases between the two germline ends. CDR3 length: 16 residues. CDR3 nucleotide sequence: TGCAGTGTTTCTGCACCAGGGCCTGCGAACACCGGGGAGCTGTTTTTT. Encoded protein: CSVSAPGPANTGELFF.

This clonotype has a handful of counts. The chain joins TRBV6-2 or TRBV6-3 to TRBJ2-1, with a possible D match to TRBD2 (6 bases). Trimming took off 6 bases at V and 10 bases at J, with 22 bases between the two ends. The CDR3 is made up of 15 amino acids. Germline loops: CDR1 MNHEY, CDR2 SVGEGT. This CDR3 reads CASSRGATLPAEQFF. In DNA form, the CDR3 reads TGTGCCAGCAGCCGCGGGGCTACCCTGCCAGCCGAGCAGTTCTTC.

This clonotype was seen repeatedly, ten times or more. The V gene is TRBV11-2, the J gene TRBJ2-2; 7 positions agree with TRBD2. V was pared by 4 bases and J by 5 bases, with 7 bases of the junction left unmatched. The CDR3 sequence is 15 residues long. The germline V gene encodes CDR1 SGHAT and CDR2 FQNNGV. CDR3 sequence (DNA): TGTGCCAGCAGCTCTGGGAGGGCCGGGACCGGGGAGCTGTTTTTT. Amino acid sequence: CASSSGRAGTGELFF.

This clonotype was counted a few times. The rearrangement links TRBV6-6 to TRBJ2-7; D is ambiguous. The CDR3 runs to 12 residues. The V gene lost 6 bases and the J gene lost 2 bases, with 8 bases spanning the gap. Germline V gives CDR1 MNHNY, CDR2 SVGAGI (reference sequence). As DNA, the CDR3 is TGTGCCAGCAGCCCGACACCCTACGAGCAGTACTTC. Translated, it gives CASSPTPYEQYF.

A few counts support this clonotype. A much larger clone differs from this one at a single base, so this may be a read error. Lacking the conserved final phenylalanine or tryptophan, this CDR3 likely reflects a read error. The rearrangement joins TRBV7-9 to TRBJ2-5; D gene unclear. V was clipped by 2 bases and J by 0 bases, with 13 bases between them. CDR3 length equals 16 residues. CDR1 is SEHNR and CDR2 is FQNEAQ in the germline V gene (reference sequence). CDR3 in DNA: TGTGCCAGCAGCTTAATCCAAATTTGGAACCAAGAGACCCAGTACTTA. Translation gives CASSLIQIWNQETQYL.